This is a list of T cell receptor beta chains from one sample in a study of type 1 regulatory T cells. Which antigens these TCRs recognize remains unknown. Each CDR3 protein is one row after TCRdb ran MiXCR on the reads. The sample carries about 42,000 distinct CDR3 sequences, 12% recorded once. The sequenced sample consisted of cultured non-Tr1 T cells, either the whole culture or a sorted T cell fraction (not recorded which). The receptors were gathered from a human donor in good health. CDR3s include the opening cysteine and the closing phenylalanine or tryptophan. D genes are given only for firm matches. Clone size is shown for a subset of rows, as once, few, many or a class of expanded clone.

j_call v_call clone_size d_call cdr3_aa cdr3_nt
TRBJ2-3 TRBV28 many - CASSLNSVGPDTQYF TGTGCCAGCAGTTTGAACTCGGTTGGGCCAGATACGCAGTATTTT
TRBJ2-2 TRBV27 - TRBD1 CASSGQGALTGELFF TGTGCCAGTTCGGGGCAGGGGGCCCTTACCGGGGAGCTGTTTTTT
TRBJ2-1 TRBV6-2/TRBV6-3 - TRBD2 CASSPNPIGTSGTSSYNEQFF TGTGCCAGCAGTCCAAATCCGATAGGGACTAGCGGGACGAGCTCCTACAATGAGCAGTTCTTC
TRBJ2-7 TRBV20-1 many TRBD1 CSAEWTGNPYEQYF TGCAGTGCTGAATGGACAGGGAATCCCTACGAGCAGTACTTC
TRBJ2-7 TRBV5-1 many - CASSLGGPNEQYF TGCGCCAGCAGCTTGGGGGGACCAAACGAGCAGTACTTC
TRBJ2-5 TRBV7-2 few - CASSSRETQYF TGTGCCAGCAGCTCGCGGGAGACCCAGTACTTC
TRBJ1-1 TRBV18 many - CASSASRNTEAFF TGTGCCAGCTCAGCATCAAGGAACACTGAAGCTTTCTTT
TRBJ1-5 TRBV6-2/TRBV6-3 - - CASNGWAYQPQHF TGTGCCAGCAATGGCTGGGCGTATCAGCCCCAGCATTTT
TRBJ2-3 TRBV5-1 - - CASSLGAAFSTDTQYF TGCGCCAGCAGCTTGGGGGCGGCCTTCAGCACAGATACGCAGTATTTT
TRBJ2-1 TRBV28 - TRBD2 CASTPGTRSGNEQFF TGTGCCAGCACACCAGGGACTAGATCCGGCAATGAGCAGTTCTTC
TRBJ2-7 TRBV7-2 few TRBD1 CASTTHGTGIAEQYF TGTGCCAGCACCACACACGGGACAGGGATAGCCGAGCAGTACTTC
TRBJ2-7 TRBV9 many TRBD2 CASSVGIGAGAPEQYF TGTGCCAGCAGCGTAGGTATCGGGGCGGGAGCTCCCGAGCAGTACTTC
TRBJ2-1 TRBV19 few - CASSTLLGEQFF TGTGCCAGTAGTACGCTCTTGGGTGAGCAGTTCTTC
TRBJ2-5 TRBV7-2 few - CASSLSRAGGYF TGTGCCAGCAGCTTATCGCGCGCCGGCGGGTACTTC
TRBJ1-1 TRBV7-3 many TRBD1 CASSKGQGNTEAFF TGTGCCAGCAGCAAGGGACAGGGGAACACTGAAGCTTTCTTT
TRBJ1-5 TRBV12-3/TRBV12-4 many - CASSLEGEPQHF TGTGCCAGCAGTTTAGAAGGTGAGCCCCAGCATTTT
TRBJ2-7 TRBV30 - TRBD1 CAWSRQGGEQYF TGTGCCTGGAGTCGACAGGGGGGCGAGCAGTACTTC
TRBJ2-5 TRBV20-1 many TRBD1 CSASPGGETQYF TGCAGTGCTAGTCCAGGGGGTGAGACCCAGTACTTC
TRBJ2-2 TRBV6-4 many - CASSVMGTANTGELFF TGTGCCAGCAGTGTAATGGGAACAGCGAACACCGGGGAGCTGTTTTTT
TRBJ2-5 TRBV20-1 - - CSLQHGDQETQYF TGCAGTCTACAACATGGTGACCAAGAGACCCAGTACTTC
TRBJ2-7 TRBV6-6 many TRBD2 CASSGVSGVGRYEQYF TGTGCCAGCAGTGGGGTTAGCGGGGTGGGTAGGTACGAGCAGTACTTC
TRBJ2-3 TRBV7-3 few TRBD2 CASSPGTSVDTQYF TGTGCCAGCAGCCCCGGGACTAGCGTTGATACGCAGTATTTT
TRBJ2-3 TRBV9 many - CASSVRGAGDTQYF TGTGCCAGCAGCGTCCGGGGCGCGGGAGATACGCAGTATTTT
TRBJ2-1 TRBV5-1 many - CASSPGLPAEQFF TGCGCCAGCAGCCCGGGACTCCCCGCTGAGCAGTTCTTC
TRBJ1-2 TRBV20-1 many - CSARDRGPFGGYTF TGCAGTGCTAGAGATAGAGGGCCCTTCGGGGGCTACACCTTC
TRBJ2-3 TRBV7-3 few - CASSLSGTRPDTQYF TGTGCCAGCAGCTTATCCGGGACCCGCCCAGATACGCAGTATTTT
TRBJ2-2 TRBV28 many TRBD2 CASSSTDGTNPTGELFF TGTGCCAGCAGTTCGACAGACGGGACTAACCCAACCGGGGAGCTGTTTTTT
TRBJ2-3 TRBV7-2 many TRBD2 CASSLGAGGRVDTQYF TGTGCCAGCAGCTTAGGCGCGGGAGGGCGAGTAGATACGCAGTATTTT
TRBJ2-4 TRBV20-1 few - CSGYGDIQYF TGCAGTGGCTACGGAGACATTCAGTACTTC
TRBJ2-6 TRBV12-3/TRBV12-4 medium-sized - CASSLYRPSGANVLTF TGTGCCAGCAGTTTATACAGACCCTCTGGGGCCAACGTCCTGACTTTC
TRBJ2-2 TRBV5-6 - - CASRVLASGELFF TGTGCCAGCCGAGTGTTGGCCTCCGGGGAGCTGTTTTTT
TRBJ1-1 TRBV15 many - CATSRETNRAEAFF TGTGCCACCAGCAGGGAAACCAACAGGGCTGAAGCTTTCTTT
TRBJ2-7 TRBV20-1 - - CSARTLYEQYF TGCAGTGCTAGAACTCTCTACGAGCAGTACTTC
TRBJ2-1 TRBV6-1 - - CASRTDSQAQFF TGTGCCAGCAGAACGGACTCCCAGGCTCAGTTCTTC
TRBJ2-1 TRBV19 - TRBD2 CASSIETSGTEQFF TGTGCCAGTAGTATAGAGACTAGCGGGACCGAGCAGTTCTTC
TRBJ1-4 TRBV29-1 many - CSVEVVGTNEKLFF TGCAGCGTTGAGGTTGTAGGCACTAATGAAAAACTGTTTTTT
TRBJ1-5 TRBV27 few - CASSFATGSRPQHF TGTGCCAGCAGCTTCGCCACAGGGTCGCGACCCCAGCATTTT
TRBJ2-7 TRBV12-3/TRBV12-4 - - CASSFSAEQYF TGTGCCAGCAGTTTTTCGGCGGAGCAGTACTTC
TRBJ1-6 TRBV7-8 many - CASSVLRGGSPLHF TGTGCCAGCAGCGTCCTAAGAGGGGGTTCACCCCTCCACTTT
TRBJ2-3 TRBV7-8 - - CASSPVLGVGTDTQYF TGTGCCAGCAGCCCAGTGCTAGGGGTAGGCACAGATACGCAGTATTTT
TRBJ2-1 TRBV5-1 few TRBD2 CASNGRSPYNEQFF TGCGCCAGCAACGGGAGGAGCCCCTACAATGAGCAGTTCTTC
TRBJ2-5 TRBV5-1 few - CASKKGSETQYF TGCGCCAGCAAAAAGGGCAGCGAGACCCAGTACTTC
TRBJ2-5 TRBV20-1 - - CSARDPGPIPGETQYF TGCAGTGCTAGAGATCCGGGGCCGATCCCGGGGGAGACCCAGTACTTC
TRBJ1-1 TRBV20-1 - - CSASVVPGREAFF TGCAGTGCATCGGTCGTTCCGGGGAGGGAAGCTTTCTTT
TRBJ2-1 TRBV6-2/TRBV6-3 - TRBD2 CASSYSPPSGIYNEQFF TGTGCCAGCAGTTACTCGCCTCCTAGCGGTATATACAATGAGCAGTTCTTC
TRBJ2-1 TRBV20-1 - - CSASTNQGGGSYNEQFF TGCAGTGCTTCAACGAACCAGGGAGGGGGCTCCTACAATGAGCAGTTCTTC
TRBJ2-3 TRBV4-2 - - CASSQVGGTSTDTQYF TGTGCCAGCAGCCAAGTCGGTGGGACTAGCACAGATACGCAGTATTTT
TRBJ2-7 TRBV6-5 - - CASSYGPTYEQYF TGTGCCAGCAGTTACGGCCCAACCTACGAGCAGTACTTC
TRBJ2-5 TRBV20-1 few TRBD2 CSARAPRGSGRAQETQYF TGCAGTGCTAGAGCTCCCAGGGGTAGCGGGAGGGCCCAAGAGACCCAGTACTTC
TRBJ2-3 TRBV20-1 few TRBD1 CSARGSQGALSTDTQYF TGCAGTGCTAGAGGTTCACAGGGGGCGCTTAGCACAGATACGCAGTATTTT
TRBJ1-2 TRBV6-1 - - CASSEMWQGISGYTF TGTGCCAGCAGTGAAATGTGGCAGGGAATAAGTGGCTACACCTTC
TRBJ1-1 TRBV29-1 many TRBD1 CSVGGHRGSNTEAFF TGCAGCGTGGGGGGTCACAGGGGGTCTAACACTGAAGCTTTCTTT
TRBJ1-5 TRBV6-2/TRBV6-3 few - CASSYPSLGGRSNQPQHF TGTGCCAGCAGTTATCCATCCTTGGGAGGCCGTAGCAATCAGCCCCAGCATTTT